The 15 T cell receptor beta chains below come from one sample, sequenced in a study of T cells in Graves' hyperthyroidism and ophthalmopathy. The source material, RNA transcripts, was used to amplify TCR beta CDR3 regions. An initial round of RT-PCR targeting the TCR CDR3 relied on the HTBI primer set. TCRdb passed the multiplex PCR reads through MiXCR, listing each CDR3 protein once. The sample lists around 540,000 distinct CDR3 sequences, around 15% occurring once. The sample comprised blood. All receptors come from a woman aged 30 to 39 with Graves' ophthalmopathy.

V is TRBV20-1 and J is TRBJ2-7; TRBD1 agrees at 9 bases. The V segment lost 1 base and the J segment 6 bases; nucleotides outside the gene matches: 19. The CDR3 spans 18 residues. Per the germline V gene, CDR1 is DFQATT and CDR2 is SNEGSKA (reference sequence). CDR3 nucleotide sequence: TGCAGTGCTAGAGCTCCGGGACAGGGTTTCAGGGCGGAAGGCGAGCAGTACTTC. Protein product: CSARAPGQGFRAEGEQYF.

Comments on this clonotype: Sequence at one end of the junction differs from germline and may be a read error. The chain uses TRBV12-3 or TRBV12-4 and TRBJ2-1; D is ambiguous. The length of the CDR3 is 12 residues. The CDR3 DNA sequence: TGTGCCAGCAGTCTACTAAACAATGAGCAGCTCTTC. This codes for CASSLLNNEQLF.

The chain joins TRBV13 to TRBJ2-3; TRBD1 agrees at 8 bases. The CDR3 length is 16 residues. V was pared by 5 bases and J by 0 bases, with 7 bases of the junction left unmatched. CDR1 PRHDT and CDR2 FYEKMQ come from the germline V gene (reference sequence). This CDR3 reads CASSRDRGTSTDTQYF. The CDR3 DNA is TGTGCCAGCAGCCGTGACAGGGGAACCAGCACAGATACGCAGTATTTT.

This clonotype came up a few times. DNA of the CDR3: TGTGCCAGCAGCCCGCCGAGGGGCAGGGCGCTGGAGACCCAGTACTTC. Amino acids: CASSPPRGRALETQYF. This chain links TRBV7-9 with TRBJ2-5; D is possibly TRBD1 or TRBD2 (5 bases each). CDR3 length equals 16 residues. V was pared by 5 bases and J by 5 bases, with 21 bases between. Germline assignment: CDR1 SEHNR and CDR2 FQNEAQ (reference sequence).

The table lists this clonotype with many counts. This rearrangement joins TRBV4-3 to TRBJ1-3; no clear D. V was pared by 4 bases and J by 4 bases, with 2 bases between. Per germline, CDR1 LGHNA and CDR2 YSLEER. This CDR3 has 11 residues. CDR3: CASSRGNTIYF. The CDR3 region has the DNA TGCGCCAGCAGCCGGGGAAACACCATATATTTT.

This chain uses TRBV7-2 with TRBJ2-1; no definite D call. V shed 2 bases and J shed 3 bases, with 11 bases lying between them. This CDR3 is 15 amino acids long. Germline assignment: CDR1 SGHTA and CDR2 FQGNSA. CDR3 amino acids: CASSLLGAVYNEQFF. CDR3 in DNA: TGTGCCAGCAGCTTATTAGGAGCTGTCTACAATGAGCAGTTCTTC.

This clonotype was counted between two and nine times. J is TRBJ1-1 and V is TRBV4-3; a weak D match, TRBD1 (6 bases). Trimming cost V 4 bases and J 11 bases, with 14 bases left between them. Germline loops: CDR1 LGHNA, CDR2 YSLEER. The CDR3 runs 12 residues. The CDR3 DNA reads as TGCGCCAGCAGCCTGGACAGAGCAGGGGCTTTCTTT. It encodes CASSLDRAGAFF.

The rearrangement uses TRBV11-2 and TRBJ2-1; 13 bases map to TRBD2. CDR3 length equals 18 residues. Germline V gene data show CDR1 as SGHAT and CDR2 as FQNNGV. After removal of 2 bases from V and 6 bases from J, the junction contained 10 bases not matched to a gene. CDR3 DNA sequence: TGTGCCAGCAGCTTACGGGAAGGACTAGCGGGAGACTCCAATGAGCAGTTCTTC. Residues: CASSLREGLAGDSNEQFF.

J is TRBJ2-3 and V is TRBV29-1; perhaps TRBD1 as D (7 bases). The CDR3 runs 15 residues. CDR1 is SQVTM, CDR2 ANQGSEA, per germline. V was pared by 4 bases and J by 7 bases, with 21 bases between. CDR3 nucleotide sequence: TGCAGCGTTGCCCGCGGGACAGACCAGGGGAATACGCAGTATTTT. This gives the protein CSVARGTDQGNTQYF.

This clonotype was picked up many times. The chain uses TRBV2 and TRBJ2-7, with TRBD1 matching over 8 bases. From germline, CDR1 is SNHLY and CDR2 FYNNEI. With V trimmed by 6 bases and J by 5 bases, 9 bases remained unmatched. The CDR3 length is 14 residues. CDR3 residues: CASRETGVGNEQYF. CDR3 nucleotide sequence: TGTGCCAGCAGGGAGACAGGGGTCGGGAACGAGCAGTACTTC.

This sequence joins TRBV4-2 and TRBJ1-2, with 7 bases aligning to TRBD1. Germline CDR1 LGHNA, CDR2 YNFKEQ. CDR3 length: 16 amino acids. J was trimmed by 7 bases and V by 1 base; bases with no gene match: 12. The CDR3 sequence is CASSQGRAGGLGGYTF. The CDR3 region has the DNA TGTGCCAGCAGCCAAGGGAGGGCAGGGGGATTAGGTGGCTACACCTTC.

This clonotype was found many times. The chain links TRBV28 to TRBJ1-5; no reliable D call. The germline CDR1 and CDR2 sequences are MDHEN and SYDVKM. V lost 4 bases to trimming and J lost 0 bases, with 10 bases between them. CDR3 length equals 15 residues. CDR3 DNA sequence: TGTGCCAGCAGTTCCGGGAAAAATAGCAATCAGCCCCAGCATTTT. Protein sequence: CASSSGKNSNQPQHF. The full variable domain, in which reference TRBV28 and TRBJ1-5 provide the parts outside the CDR3, is DVKVTQSSRYLVKRTGEKVFLECVQDMDHENMFWYRQDPGLGLRLIYFSYDVKMKEKGDIPEGYSVSREKKERFSLILESASTNQTSMYLCASSSGKNSNQPQHFGDGTRLSIL.

In its sample, this clonotype was seen many times. This chain links TRBV12-3 or TRBV12-4 with TRBJ1-5; D is ambiguous. The CDR3 runs 13 residues. The V end was cut by 6 bases, the J end by 6 bases, with 12 bases between. The CDR3 here is CASSGSNGQPQHF. CDR3 in DNA: TGTGCCAGCAGCGGGTCTAATGGTCAGCCCCAGCATTTT.

This clonotype was detected many times. The rearrangement uses TRBV7-6 and TRBJ2-5, with D perhaps TRBD1 or TRBD2 (5 bases each). The length of the CDR3 is 14 residues. The V end was cut by 0 bases, the J end by 5 bases, with 10 bases between. CDR1 is SGHVS and CDR2 is FNYEAQ in the germline V gene. The CDR3 DNA follows: TGTGCCAGCAGCTTAGCGGGACCAGGGGAGACCCAGTACTTC. This translates into CASSLAGPGETQYF. The whole variable domain, remainder taken from reference TRBV7-6 and TRBJ2-5, is GAGVSQSPRYKVTKRGQDVALRCDPISGHVSLYWYRQALGQGPEFLTYFNYEAQQDKSGLPNDRFSAERPEGSISTLTIQRTEQRDSAMYRCASSLAGPGETQYFGPGTRLLVL.

Remarks on this clonotype: This is likely a read error, given that the CDR3 carries no conserved phenylalanine or tryptophan at its end. The rearrangement links TRBV6-2 or TRBV6-3 to TRBJ2-1, with TRBD2 matching 10 bases. The J segment lost 4 bases and the V segment lost 6 bases, leaving 6 bases of the junction unmatched. Germline-derived CDR1 and CDR2 are MNHEY and SVGEGT. This CDR3 has 15 amino acids. CDR3 region: CASSSEAGGYNEQFL. CDR3 in DNA: TGTGCCAGCAGCTCCGAAGCGGGAGGGTACAATGAGCAGTTCCTC.